This T cell receptor beta chain was captured in a study of T cell repertoires and leukemia-associated antigens. Of note for this clonotype: Its specificity is unknown.

The CD3+ T cells first had an overnight rest without serum. Regarding the study as a whole: No significant group difference appeared in Vbeta, Jbeta or VDJ counts.

The CDR3 totals 14 residues. CDR1 and CDR2 (germline): SEHNR, FQNEAQ (reference sequence). V dropped 1 base and J dropped 5; count of bases not matched to a gene: 3. MiXCR, applied by TCRdb to the 5' RACE reads, yields one record per CDR3 protein. The sample records some 11,000 distinct CDR3 sequences, about two fifths being singletons. The sample consisted of CD3+ T cells sorted from blood and cultured. The clonotype comes from a female donor in good health. This rearrangement joins TRBV7-9 to TRBJ2-7; 9 positions agree with TRBD1. CDR3 DNA sequence: TGTGCCAGCAGCTTAGGACAGGGGGAAGACGAGCAGTACTTC. It encodes CASSLGQGEDEQYF.